These 23 T cell receptor beta chains originate from one sample sequenced in a study of T cells in Graves' hyperthyroidism and ophthalmopathy. RNA transcripts gave rise to amplified TCR beta CDR3 regions. Researchers ran a first-round RT-PCR on the TCR CDR3 using the HTBI primer set. Each CDR3 protein gets one entry after TCRdb re-called the multiplex PCR reads with MiXCR. The sample lists more than 40,000 distinct CDR3 sequences; about 52% were seen once. The source material was peripheral blood or thyroid tissue (not recorded which). The receptor set was obtained from a woman aged 45-60 years with Graves' hyperthyroidism.

To note about this clonotype: Given a much more abundant clone one base away, this may be a read error. It is likely a read error, because the conserved phenylalanine at the end of the CDR3 is missing. The V gene is TRBV5-1, the J gene TRBJ1-6; D is possibly TRBD1 (5 bases). Germline V CDR1 and CDR2: SGHRS, YFSETQ. The V gene lost 1 base and the J gene lost 5 bases, with 13 bases spanning the gap. CDR3 length: 16 residues. The CDR3 reads CASSLTGHTDNSPLHL. DNA for the CDR3: TGCGCCAGCAGCTTGACTGGACATACCGATAATTCACCCCTCCACCTT.

The rearrangement joins TRBV10-3 to TRBJ1-1; no clear D. This CDR3 contains 14 residues. Trimming shortened V by 0 bases and J by 1 base, and 6 bases separated the two germline ends. Germline CDR1 ENHRY, CDR2 SYGVKD. This CDR3 reads CAISESPQNTEAFF. The DNA for the CDR3 is TGTGCCATCAGTGAGTCCCCACAGAACACTGAAGCTTTCTTT.

V is TRBV18 and J is TRBJ2-7; TRBD1 is a possible D gene (5 bases). This CDR3 region has 14 residues. V lost 2 bases and J 2 bases, leaving 10 bases between the germline ends. Per germline, CDR1 KGHSH and CDR2 LQKENI. The CDR3 nucleotides read TGTGCCAGCTCACCAATACAGGAAACCTACGAGCAGTACTTC. Protein: CASSPIQETYEQYF.

Written as DNA, the CDR3 is TGCGCCGTGGGGACAGAGACCCAGTACTTC. Protein sequence: CAVGTETQYF. The V gene is TRBV4-1, the J gene TRBJ2-5; D may match TRBD1 or TRBD2 (5 bases each). The germline V gene has CDR1 MGHRA and CDR2 YSYEKL. This CDR3 region has 10 residues. The germline V and J ends were trimmed by 11 bases and 4 bases, with 8 bases remaining between them.

This clonotype was detected many times. The chain employs TRBV5-6 and TRBJ1-1; perhaps TRBD1 as D (5 bases). Between the trimmed V and J ends, which lost 3 bases and 7 bases, there was a span of 19 bases. The CDR3 sequence is 15 residues long. The germline V gene encodes CDR1 SGHDT and CDR2 YYEEEE. The CDR3 loop is CASSSRQILRLEAFF. Here the CDR3 DNA reads TGTGCCAGCAGCTCAAGACAGATTCTACGACTTGAAGCTTTCTTT.

This chain links TRBV7-8 with TRBJ1-2, with TRBD1 matching 8 bases. The ends lost 4 bases at V and 8 bases at J; junction bases unmatched: 6. The germline V gene encodes CDR1 SGHVS and CDR2 FQNEAQ. This CDR3 has 13 residues. The CDR3 protein is CASSSQGARGYTF. In DNA form, the CDR3 reads TGTGCCAGCAGCTCCCAGGGGGCGCGGGGCTACACCTTC.

The sample holds many counts of this clonotype. V and J are TRBV28 and TRBJ1-4; D call uncertain. Trimming stripped 7 bases from V and 3 bases from J, with 9 bases between. The CDR3 is 13 residues long. Germline values: CDR1 MDHEN, CDR2 SYDVKM. DNA of the CDR3: TGTGCCAGCACCCACACCGCTAATGAAAAACTGTTTTTT. It encodes CASTHTANEKLFF.

This clonotype has at least ten counts. This rearrangement joins TRBV11-2 to TRBJ2-3, with D maybe TRBD2 (5 bases). The CDR3 has 14 amino acids. V gave up 5 bases and J gave up 1 base, with 10 bases separating them. Germline CDR1 reads SGHAT; CDR2 reads FQNNGV. The CDR3 DNA reads TGTGCCAGCAGCCTCACTAGTGGCACAGATACGCAGTATTTT. Translating gives CASSLTSGTDTQYF.

On this clonotype itself: The junction does not match germline at one end; this may be a read error. The CDR3 is CACSLVPQVTSYEQYF. The CDR3 DNA follows: TGTGCCTGCAGCTTAGTCCCCCAGGTCACCTCCTACGAGCAGTACTTC. The chain combines TRBV7-2 with TRBJ2-7; D unclear. CDR1 is SGHTA, CDR2 FQGNSA, per germline. The CDR3 extends over 16 amino acids.

This clonotype came up many times. V usage is TRBV7-2 and J usage is TRBJ1-1; D ambiguous. Germline CDR1 is SGHTA and CDR2 is FQGNSA. This CDR3 is built from 12 residues. The V gene lost 5 bases and the J gene lost 5 bases, with 9 bases spanning the gap. The CDR3: CASSPTRTEAFF. Written as DNA, the CDR3 is TGTGCCAGCAGCCCGACACGAACTGAAGCTTTCTTT.

The rearrangement uses TRBV7-2 and TRBJ1-3; weak D call: TRBD1 (5 bases). V was trimmed by 1 base and J by 4 bases, leaving 5 bases between them. Germline V lookup: CDR1 SGHTA, CDR2 FQGNSA. The CDR3 totals 13 residues. This CDR3 is CASSLDRGNTIYF. Written as DNA, the CDR3 is TGTGCCAGCAGCTTAGACAGGGGAAACACCATATATTTT.

In this sample, this clonotype turned up a few times. The chain recombines TRBV2 with TRBJ1-3; TRBD1 might be the D (6 bases). V was shortened by 8 bases and J by 7 bases, with 21 bases between the two germline ends. CDR1 is SNHLY and CDR2 is FYNNEI in the germline V gene. The CDR3 sequence is 15 residues long. The CDR3 nucleotides read TGTGCCAGCTCCCCTGGGGGGCGAGGTGTGAACACCATATATTTT. It is translated as CASSPGGRGVNTIYF. Supplemented by reference TRBV2 and TRBJ1-3, the full variable domain reads EPEVTQTPSHQVTQMGQEVILRCVPISNHLYFYWYRQILGQKVEFLVSFYNNEISEKSEIFDDQFSVERPDGSNFTLKIRSTKLEDSAMYFCASSPGGRGVNTIYFGEGSWLTVV.

This clonotype appeared once. One end of the junction varies from germline; a read error may be responsible. This chain connects TRBV9 to TRBJ1-4; D perhaps matches TRBD1 (6 bases). There are 16 residues in the CDR3. Germline loops: CDR1 SGDLS, CDR2 YYNGEE. The CDR3 coding sequence is TGTGCCAGCAGCACAGGACTGGGGACAACTAATGAAAAACTGTCTTTT. It encodes CASSTGLGTTNEKLSF.

In its sample, this clonotype is medium-sized (0.01 to 0.1%). For the CDR3, the DNA is TGTGCCAGCAGCCTCCGGGGGGGGACTGGGGCCAACGTCCTGACTTTC. The encoded protein is CASSLRGGTGANVLTF. The rearrangement uses TRBV7-3 and TRBJ2-6; 8 positions match TRBD2. The germline V gene encodes CDR1 SGHTA and CDR2 FQGTGA. The CDR3 loop spans 16 amino acids. Trimming took 5 bases from V and 2 from J; bases not matched to a gene: 5.

The V call is TRBV20-1, the J call TRBJ2-5, with 9 nucleotides matching TRBD1. Germline CDR1 DFQATT, CDR2 SNEGSKA (reference sequence). The CDR3 is 13 residues long. CDR3 residues: CSAAGTGYETQYF. As DNA, the CDR3 is TGCAGCGCCGCCGGGACAGGGTACGAGACCCAGTACTTC.

This clonotype has a count of ten or more. The J gene is TRBJ1-5, the V gene TRBV28; TRBD1 matches at 11 bases. CDR1 is MDHEN and CDR2 is SYDVKM in the germline V gene. The CDR3 is 16 amino acids. After removal of 10 bases from V and 3 bases from J, the junction contained 11 bases not matched to a gene. CDR3 sequence reads: CATLGPGQGVNQPQHF. DNA of the CDR3: TGTGCCACCTTGGGACCGGGACAGGGGGTCAATCAGCCCCAGCATTTT.

This chain links TRBV24-1 with TRBJ2-2; the match to TRBD2 covers 13 bases. This CDR3 is 20 amino acids long. CDR1 and CDR2 from the germline V gene are KGHDR and SFDVKD. J was trimmed by 6 bases and V by 2 bases; bases with no gene match: 14. CDR3 in DNA: TGTGCCACCAGTGATTCCCCCCGCCTCACTAGCGGGAGGGCCCCCGGGGAGCTGTTTTTT. It is translated as CATSDSPRLTSGRAPGELFF.

This clonotype was seen just once. V and J are TRBV29-1 and TRBJ1-2; the D is unclear. CDR1 SQVTM and CDR2 ANQGSEA come from the germline V gene. The CDR3 covers 14 residues. V gave up 4 bases and J gave up 3 bases, with 15 bases separating them. CDR3 DNA: TGCAGCGTTGCCAGCAGTTTATTCGACTATGGCTACACCTTC. It specifies CSVASSLFDYGYTF. Full variable domain (outside the CDR3, taken from reference TRBV29-1 and TRBJ1-2): SAVISQKPSRDICQRGTSLTIQCQVDSQVTMMFWYRQQPGQSLTLIATANQGSEATYESGFVIDKFPISRPNLTFSTLTVSNMSPEDSSIYLCSVASSLFDYGYTFGSGTRLTVV.

The table lists this clonotype with a few counts. This sequence joins TRBV20-1 and TRBJ2-7; 15 bases map to TRBD2. CDR1 and CDR2 (germline): DFQATT, SNEGSKA (reference sequence). Losses at the gene ends were 4 bases for V and 1 base for J; bases not matched to a gene: 2. This CDR3 contains 15 residues. The CDR3 coding sequence is TGCAGTGCTAAGGGGACTAGCGGGAGGTCCTACGAGCAGTACTTC. Translating gives CSAKGTSGRSYEQYF.

This chain links TRBV7-9 with TRBJ1-1; tentative D call: TRBD1 (5 bases). The CDR3 length is 17 residues. Per the germline V gene, CDR1 is SEHNR and CDR2 is FQNEAQ (reference sequence). V dropped 3 bases and J dropped 6 bases, with 23 bases sitting between them. As DNA, the CDR3 is TGTGCCAGCAGCTTGTACTTCCCGGGGCAGTCGTTCGCTGAAGCTTTCTTT. It specifies CASSLYFPGQSFAEAFF. Supplemented by reference TRBV7-9 and TRBJ1-1, the full variable domain reads DTGVSQNPRHKITKRGQNVTFRCDPISEHNRLYWYRQTLGQGPEFLTYFQNEAQLEKSRLLSDRFSAERPKGSFSTLEIQRTEQGDSAMYLCASSLYFPGQSFAEAFFGQGTRLTVV.

This clonotype was seen repeatedly, ten times or more. The conserved closing phenylalanine or tryptophan is absent in this CDR3, likely reflecting a read error. The V call is TRBV10-3, the J call TRBJ2-3, with TRBD2 as a possible D gene (5 bases). With 7 bases removed from V and 1 base from J, the gap between germline ends came to 21 bases. Germline V gene data show CDR1 as ENHRY and CDR2 as SYGVKD. The CDR3 runs to 17 residues. The CDR3 region has the DNA TGTGCCATCAAGGCAAGGACCGCTAGCCCTGGCACAGATACGCAGTATCTT. It codes for CAIKARTASPGTDTQYL.

The chain carries TRBV20-1 and TRBJ2-7; TRBD2 matches at 9 bases. V was clipped by 5 bases and J by 1 base; unmatched bases: 6. The CDR3 extends over 14 amino acids. CDR1 and CDR2 from the germline V gene are DFQATT and SNEGSKA (reference sequence). The CDR3 coding sequence is TGCAGTGCTCCCCGGACTAGCGCGTCCTACGAGCAGTACTTC. Translation: CSAPRTSASYEQYF.

A remark on this clonotype: It is likely a read error, because the conserved phenylalanine at the end of the CDR3 is missing. CDR3 sequence (DNA): TGCAGTGCTAGCCACAGGGGTTCCTATGGCTACACCCTC. Translating gives CSASHRGSYGYTL. J is TRBJ1-2 and V is TRBV20-1, with TRBD1 identical over 7 bases. Germline CDR1 DFQATT, CDR2 SNEGSKA (reference sequence). V lost 3 bases and J lost 4; bases outside the gene matches: 5. The CDR3 consists of 13 residues.